A single sample gave rise to the 29 T cell receptor beta chains below, sequenced in a study of shared clonotypes between healthy human individuals. CD45RO-negative cells were positively selected for CCR7, leaving out terminally differentiated effector memory CD45RA+ cells. Assay used: immunoSEQ multiplex PCR; TCRdb lists only in-frame clones, some missing. The sample includes about 2.1 million clones, about 92% of them seen just once. Sequenced sample: naive CD8+ T cells from PBMCs. The receptor source for this set is a man between 18 and 29 years old in good health. Some clones in this sample may be carry-over from other donors' samples.

CDR3 amino acids: CASSPPFPGELFF. The CDR3 DNA reads TGTGCCAGCAGCCCCCCCTTCCCTGGGGAGCTGTTTTTT. The chain uses TRBV7-6 and TRBJ2-2; D unclear. The V end was cut by 5 bases, the J end by 8 bases, with 12 bases between. Germline lookup yields CDR1 SGHVS and CDR2 FNYEAQ. The CDR3 consists of 13 residues.

The V call is TRBV11-2, the J call TRBJ1-3; D is unresolved. The CDR3 is made up of 13 amino acids. Germline CDR1 is SGHAT and CDR2 is FQNNGV. V lost 3 bases to trimming and J lost 6 bases, with 9 bases between them. DNA for the CDR3: TGTGCCAGCAGCTTGGGCAGCACAAACACCATATATTTT. Encoded protein: CASSLGSTNTIYF.

The chain recombines TRBV13 with TRBJ2-1; D is ambiguous. Deletions cut 0 bases from V and 0 bases from J, with 6 bases between. The length of the CDR3 is 15 residues. Germline CDR1 reads PRHDT; CDR2 reads FYEKMQ (reference sequence). CDR3 nucleotide sequence: TGTGCCAGCAGCTTAGGGAGCAACTCCTACAATGAGCAGTTCTTC. Protein sequence: CASSLGSNSYNEQFF.

The rearrangement uses TRBV27 and TRBJ2-2; D possibly uses TRBD1 or TRBD2 (6 bases each). Germline V CDR1 and CDR2: MNHEY, SMNVEV (reference sequence). Trimming left V 6 bases short and J 10 bases short, with 12 bases between. The CDR3 has 12 amino acids. CDR3 loop: CASRTGGEELFF. Written as DNA, the CDR3 is TGTGCCAGCAGGACCGGGGGCGAGGAGCTGTTTTTT.

The chain carries TRBV5-4 and TRBJ2-7; D gene ambiguous. Germline V gene lookup returns CDR1 SGHNT and CDR2 YYREEE (reference sequence). The CDR3 is made up of 15 amino acids. V was trimmed by 0 bases and J by 7 bases, leaving 17 bases between them. The CDR3 DNA sequence: TGTGCCAGCAGCTTGGGGCAGCTGACAACGAAGGAGCAGTACTTC. Encoded protein: CASSLGQLTTKEQYF.

This chain connects TRBV6-1 to TRBJ2-6; D not certain. The CDR3 consists of 15 residues. V was pared by 4 bases and J by 0 bases, with 7 bases between. Per the germline V gene, CDR1 is MNHNS and CDR2 is SASEGT. The chain's CDR3 is CASSVLSSGANVLTF. CDR3 coding DNA: TGTGCCAGCAGTGTCCTGAGCTCTGGGGCCAACGTCCTGACTTTC.

The genes are TRBV13 and TRBJ1-1; 9 nucleotides line up with TRBD1. In germline, CDR1 is PRHDT, CDR2 FYEKMQ (reference sequence). Trimming removed 5 bases from V and 4 bases from J; junction bases left unmatched: 5. CDR3 size: 14 residues. CDR3 bases: TGTGCCAGCAGCCTTTTGACAGGGGGCACTGAAGCTTTCTTT. This encodes CASSLLTGGTEAFF.

This sequence joins TRBV15 and TRBJ1-5; 8 bases map to TRBD1. From germline, CDR1 is LNHNV and CDR2 YYDKDF (reference sequence). Trimming at V came to 8 bases and at J to 8 bases, leaving 14 bases not matched to a gene. The CDR3 length is 15 residues. CDR3 bases: TGTGCCACCGGGGACCGACAGGGGTCTCGGAAGCCCCAGCATTTT. Translation gives CATGDRQGSRKPQHF.

The chain recombines TRBV21-1 with TRBJ2-7. TRBV21-1 is designated a pseudogene. CDR3 length equals 15 residues. As DNA, the CDR3 is TGTGCCAGCAGCAAAGTGGGGAACAAACCCTACGAGCAGTACTTC. Its protein is CASSKVGNKPYEQYF.

The rearrangement uses TRBV5-1 and TRBJ1-1, with D maybe TRBD1 (6 bases). The V end lost 0 bases, the J end lost 4 bases, and 13 bases lay between the germline ends. The CDR3 length is 15 residues. The germline CDR1 and CDR2 sequences are SGHRS and YFSETQ. The CDR3 nucleotides read TGCGCCAGCAGCTTGGAGCGGGGGGCTTTCACTGAAGCTTTCTTT. As protein: CASSLERGAFTEAFF. Supplemented by reference TRBV5-1 and TRBJ1-1, the full variable domain reads KAGVTQTPRYLIKTRGQQVTLSCSPISGHRSVSWYQQTPGQGLQFLFEYFSETQRNKGNFPGRFSGRQFSNSRSEMNVSTLELGDSALYLCASSLERGAFTEAFFGQGTRLTVV.

This clone appeared a few times. The sample carries other DNA sequences with the same CDR3. The chain couples TRBV10-2 to TRBJ1-3; no definite D call. Germline assignment: CDR1 WSHSY and CDR2 SAAADI. The CDR3 length is 13 residues. The ends were cut back, 0 bases at V and 4 bases at J, with 4 bases in the middle. The CDR3 nucleotides are TGCGCCAGCAGTGAGTCGAGAGGAAACACCATATATTTT. This codes for CASSESRGNTIYF.

This clone was detected only once. This chain links TRBV4-2 with TRBJ2-1; TRBD2 aligns across 10 bases. This CDR3 has 16 amino acids. V shed 0 bases, J shed 9 bases, and the junction held 8 bases outside the gene matches. Germline V lookup: CDR1 LGHNA, CDR2 YNFKEQ. CDR3 sequence (DNA): TGTGCCAGCAGCCAAGATCCCCTAGCGGGAGAGGTTGAGCAGTTCTTC. The encoded protein is CASSQDPLAGEVEQFF.

The chain links TRBV13 to TRBJ2-7; 7 bases align to TRBD1. With V trimmed by 5 bases and J by 3 bases, 4 bases remained unmatched. The CDR3 has 13 amino acids. The germline gives CDR1 PRHDT, CDR2 FYEKMQ (reference sequence). CDR3 sequence (DNA): TGTGCCAGCAGCCGCCGGGACAGCTACGAGCAGTACTTC. Protein sequence: CASSRRDSYEQYF.

The CDR3: CASSLDGRSNEQYF. The CDR3 DNA reads as TGTGCCAGCAGCTTGGACGGGAGGAGTAACGAGCAGTACTTC. The V and J genes are TRBV7-2 and TRBJ2-7; 7 bases agree with TRBD2. This CDR3 has 14 amino acids. The V segment lost 3 bases and the J segment 5 bases; nucleotides outside the gene matches: 7. Germline-derived CDR1 and CDR2 are SGHTA and FQGNSA.

This clone was recorded once. This chain connects TRBV4-3 to TRBJ2-7; D may be TRBD1 (6 bases). V was pared by 0 bases and J by 3 bases, with 15 bases between. The CDR3 is 16 residues long. From germline, CDR1 is LGHNA and CDR2 YSLEER. CDR3 bases: TGCGCCAGCAGCCAAGATCTTTGGACAGACAACTACGAGCAGTACTTC. Translating gives CASSQDLWTDNYEQYF.

CDR3 in amino acids: CASSFRRANTGELFF. The CDR3 DNA sequence: TGTGCCAGCAGTTTTCGTCGCGCGAACACCGGGGAGCTGTTTTTT. The chain joins TRBV28 to TRBJ2-2, with D unclear. Germline loops: CDR1 MDHEN, CDR2 SYDVKM. CDR3 size: 15 residues. V lost 3 bases and J lost 0, with 8 bases in between.

The V call is TRBV5-1, the J call TRBJ2-1; D is possibly TRBD2 (5 bases). Germline V gene sequence: CDR1 SGHRS, CDR2 YFSETQ. Trimming shortened V by 0 bases and J by 3 bases, and 10 bases separated the two germline ends. CDR3 length equals 15 residues. The CDR3 loop is CASSLVGLDYNEQFF. CDR3 sequence (DNA): TGCGCCAGCAGCTTGGTAGGACTGGACTACAATGAGCAGTTCTTC.

The V gene is TRBV7-9, the J gene TRBJ2-1, with D tentatively TRBD2 (6 bases). CDR3 length equals 14 residues. V was trimmed by 8 bases and J by 0 bases, leaving 11 bases between them. Per germline, CDR1 SEHNR and CDR2 FQNEAQ (reference sequence). The CDR3 region is CASAGGLSYNEQFF. As DNA, the CDR3 is TGTGCCAGCGCCGGGGGACTCTCCTACAATGAGCAGTTCTTC.

This clone has just one count. This chain connects TRBV28 to TRBJ1-1; the D gene is possibly TRBD1 (6 bases). V lost 5 bases to trimming and J lost 3 bases, with 16 bases between them. In germline, CDR1 is MDHEN, CDR2 SYDVKM. CDR3 size: 15 residues. The CDR3 DNA reads TGTGCCAGCAGTCTCAAGGGGGGATGGGACACTGAAGCTTTCTTT. Translating it yields CASSLKGGWDTEAFF.

The gene calls are TRBV12-5 and TRBJ1-4; 9 bases fit TRBD1. The CDR3 consists of 17 residues. With V trimmed by 6 bases and J by 0 bases, 8 bases remained unmatched. From germline, CDR1 is LGHNT and CDR2 FRNRAP. CDR3 DNA: TGTGCTAGTGGCCGCGGACAGGGGAGATCAACTAATGAAAAACTGTTTTTT. This sequence encodes CASGRGQGRSTNEKLFF.

This chain uses TRBV29-1 with TRBJ2-7, with 8 bases lining up with TRBD2. With V trimmed by 4 bases and J by 6 bases, 5 bases remained unmatched. Germline loops: CDR1 SQVTM, CDR2 ANQGSEA. The CDR3 has 12 amino acids. CDR3 nucleotide sequence: TGCAGCGTTGCATCGGGGGGGCCCGAGCAGTACTTC. Its protein is CSVASGGPEQYF.

Details on this clone: The junction departs from germline at one end; a sequencing error may be responsible. V gene TRBV13 combines with J gene TRBJ2-7; maybe TRBD1 (5 bases). The germline V gene has CDR1 PRHDT and CDR2 FYEKMQ (reference sequence). CDR3 size: 12 residues. The CDR3: CASSVGVHEQYF. DNA of the CDR3: TGTGCCAGCAGCGTAGGGGTGCACGAGCAGTACTTC.

This clone was seen many times. Different DNA sequences within this sample yield the same CDR3. The chain combines TRBV7-9 with TRBJ1-1; D gene unclear. The germline CDR1 and CDR2 sequences are SEHNR and FQNEAQ (reference sequence). Trimming left V 1 base short and J 4 bases short, with 1 base between. CDR3 length: 11 amino acids. This CDR3 reads CASSLGTEAFF. In DNA, the CDR3 is TGTGCCAGCAGCTTAGGCACTGAAGCTTTCTTT.

The CDR3: CASSSVPGLSVDTQYF. The CDR3 DNA reads TGTGCCAGCAGCTCGGTACCGGGACTCAGTGTGGATACGCAGTATTTT. The V and J genes are TRBV7-8 and TRBJ2-3, with a possible D match to TRBD2 (6 bases). Trimming cost V 4 bases and J 6 bases, with 20 bases left between them. The V gene's germline CDR1 is SGHVS and CDR2 FQNEAQ. The length of the CDR3 is 16 residues.

CDR3 protein: CASSPGFPETQYF. As DNA, the CDR3 is TGTGCCAGCAGTCCTGGGTTTCCAGAGACCCAGTACTTC. The genes are TRBV6-4 and TRBJ2-5, with D unresolved. V lost 5 bases, J lost 4 bases, and 11 bases lay in between. This CDR3 is built from 13 residues. Germline loops: CDR1 MRHNA, CDR2 SNTAGT.

This chain uses TRBV7-6 with TRBJ2-5; possible D gene TRBD2, 5 bases. CDR3 length: 16 residues. Trimming cost V 7 bases and J 3 bases, with 21 bases left between them. Germline CDR1 is SGHVS and CDR2 is FNYEAQ. The CDR3 here is CASIIGSAAGKETQYF. The CDR3 DNA sequence: TGTGCCAGCATCATTGGGTCAGCGGCCGGAAAAGAGACCCAGTACTTC.

The chain has TRBV4-1 and TRBJ2-7; possible D gene TRBD1, 6 bases. The ends were cut back, 0 bases at V and 7 bases at J, with 25 bases in the middle. The CDR3 contains 18 residues. CDR1 MGHRA and CDR2 YSYEKL come from the germline V gene. CDR3 DNA sequence: TGCGCCAGCAGCCAAGAGGAAGCGACAGGTAAGTATTACGAGGAGCAGTACTTC. This gives the protein CASSQEEATGKYYEEQYF.

A few counts support this clone. This sequence joins TRBV20-1 and TRBJ1-2; the D gene is possibly TRBD1 (5 bases). Germline V CDR1 and CDR2: DFQATT, SNEGSKA (reference sequence). The V end was cut by 7 bases, the J end by 5 bases, with 11 bases between. This CDR3 comprises 11 residues. As DNA, the CDR3 is TGCAGTGTGAAGGGGCTATATGGCTACACCTTC. Translation gives CSVKGLYGYTF.

J is TRBJ2-7 and V is TRBV9, with D uncertain. The CDR3 sequence is 15 residues long. Germline CDR1 is SGDLS and CDR2 is YYNGEE. Trimming shortened V by 0 bases and J by 2 bases, and 12 bases separated the two germline ends. CDR3 nucleotides: TGTGCCAGCAGCGTAGCGGCAGCTACTCCCTACGAGCAGTACTTC. It specifies CASSVAAATPYEQYF.